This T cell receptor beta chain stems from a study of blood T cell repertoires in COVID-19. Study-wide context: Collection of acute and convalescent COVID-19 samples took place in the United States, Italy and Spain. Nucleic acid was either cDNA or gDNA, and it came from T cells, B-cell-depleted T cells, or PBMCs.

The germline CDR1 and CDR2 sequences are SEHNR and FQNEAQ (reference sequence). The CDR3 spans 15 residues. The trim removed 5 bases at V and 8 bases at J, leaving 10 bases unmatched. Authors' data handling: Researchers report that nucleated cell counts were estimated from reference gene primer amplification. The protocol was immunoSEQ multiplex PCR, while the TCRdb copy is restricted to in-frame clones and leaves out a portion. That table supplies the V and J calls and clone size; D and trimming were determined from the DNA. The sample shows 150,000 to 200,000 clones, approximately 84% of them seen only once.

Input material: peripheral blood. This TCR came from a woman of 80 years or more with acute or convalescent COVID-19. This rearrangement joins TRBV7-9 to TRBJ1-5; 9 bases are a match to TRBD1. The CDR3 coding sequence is TGTGCCAGCAGCGACACAGGGGGCTTAAACGAGCCCCAGCATTTT. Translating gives CASSDTGGLNEPQHF.